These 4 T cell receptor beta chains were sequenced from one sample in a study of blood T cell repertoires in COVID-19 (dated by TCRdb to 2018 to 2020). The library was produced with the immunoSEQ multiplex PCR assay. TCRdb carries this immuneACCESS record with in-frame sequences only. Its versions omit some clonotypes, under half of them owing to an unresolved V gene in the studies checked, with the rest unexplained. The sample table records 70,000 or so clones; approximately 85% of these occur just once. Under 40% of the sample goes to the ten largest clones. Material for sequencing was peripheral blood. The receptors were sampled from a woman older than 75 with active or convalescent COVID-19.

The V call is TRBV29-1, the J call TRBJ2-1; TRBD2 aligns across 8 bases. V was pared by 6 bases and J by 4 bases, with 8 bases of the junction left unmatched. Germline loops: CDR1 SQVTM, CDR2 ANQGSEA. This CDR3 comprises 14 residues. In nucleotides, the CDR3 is TGCAGCGTCCATTCCGGGGGGGGGTACAATGAGCAGTTCTTC. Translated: CSVHSGGGYNEQFF.

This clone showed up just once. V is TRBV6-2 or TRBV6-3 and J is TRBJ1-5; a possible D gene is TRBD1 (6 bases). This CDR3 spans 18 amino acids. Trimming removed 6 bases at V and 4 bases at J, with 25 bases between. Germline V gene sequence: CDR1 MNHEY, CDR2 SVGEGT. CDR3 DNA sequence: TGTGCCAGCAGCTATGAAGCCCGTCAGGGGAGAGAGAATCAGCCCCAGCATTTT. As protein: CASSYEARQGRENQPQHF.

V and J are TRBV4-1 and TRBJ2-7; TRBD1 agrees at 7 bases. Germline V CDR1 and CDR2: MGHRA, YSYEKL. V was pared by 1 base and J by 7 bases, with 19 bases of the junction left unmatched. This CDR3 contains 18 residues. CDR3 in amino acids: CASSQAGYTGEIIWEQYF. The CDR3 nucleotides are TGCGCCAGCAGCCAAGCGGGGTACACAGGGGAGATCATTTGGGAGCAGTACTTC.

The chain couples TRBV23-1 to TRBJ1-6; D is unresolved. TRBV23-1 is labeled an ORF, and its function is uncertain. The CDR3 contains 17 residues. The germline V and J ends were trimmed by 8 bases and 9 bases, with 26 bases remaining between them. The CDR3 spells CASRAYGYPPLLSPLHF. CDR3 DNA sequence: TGCGCCAGCCGAGCGTATGGTTACCCACCTTTGCTTTCACCCCTCCACTTT.